These 30 T cell receptor beta chains originate from one sample sequenced in a study of T-cell memory formation after mild COVID-19. In TCRdb, the 5' RACE reads were re-called with MiXCR into one record per CDR3 protein. The sample has approximately 450,000 distinct CDR3 sequences; 15% to 20% are singletons. The specimen was PBMCs or a T cell subset sorted from them (not recorded which). The source of these receptors is an adult woman who had mild COVID-19 (a few samples of this study predate the infection). Cell type and time point are not known.

A few counts support this clonotype. This chain joins TRBV4-1 and TRBJ1-1; 8 nucleotides agree with TRBD1. Trimming at V came to 1 base and at J to 1 base, leaving 8 bases not matched to a gene. Germline CDR1 and CDR2: MGHRA and YSYEKL. The CDR3 contains 17 residues. As DNA, the CDR3 is TGCGCCAGCAGCCAAGTGGGCAGGGGGCCCCAGAACACTGAAGCTTTCTTT. Amino acid sequence: CASSQVGRGPQNTEAFF.

J is TRBJ1-2 and V is TRBV5-5; D not certain. V was clipped by 1 base and J by 7 bases, with 23 bases between them. This CDR3 contains 17 residues. Germline CDR1 and CDR2: SGHKS and YYEKEE (reference sequence). As DNA, the CDR3 is TGTGCCAGCAGCTTGAGTAGCGGTTCGGGTCGTGTAGTTGGCTACACCTTC. This encodes CASSLSSGSGRVVGYTF.

The chain's CDR3 is CASTLGIGGRKSTGELFF. CDR3 nucleotide sequence: TGTGCCAGCACCCTAGGGATCGGCGGGAGGAAAAGTACCGGGGAGCTGTTTTTT. The rearrangement uses TRBV7-2 and TRBJ2-2, with 8 nucleotides matching TRBD2. With 7 bases clipped from V and 5 bases from J, the junction kept 18 bases outside the gene matches. Germline values: CDR1 SGHTA, CDR2 FQGNSA. The CDR3 totals 18 residues.

The chain uses TRBV4-1 and TRBJ1-6; 7 bases agree with TRBD1. From germline, CDR1 is MGHRA and CDR2 YSYEKL. The CDR3 sequence is 15 residues long. Trimming at V came to 3 bases and at J to 4 bases, leaving 3 bases not matched to a gene. The CDR3 sequence is CASSHQTGYNSPLHF. CDR3 sequence (DNA): TGCGCCAGCAGCCATCAGACAGGGTATAATTCACCCCTCCACTTT.

The chain couples TRBV20-1 to TRBJ2-5, with D perhaps matching TRBD2 (5 bases). CDR1 DFQATT and CDR2 SNEGSKA come from the germline V gene (reference sequence). Between the trimmed V and J ends, which lost 5 bases and 0 bases, there was a span of 10 bases. The CDR3 has 13 amino acids. CDR3 sequence: CSASSDYQETQYF. CDR3 in DNA: TGCAGTGCTTCTTCGGACTACCAAGAGACCCAGTACTTC.

This clonotype has a handful of counts. This chain links TRBV12-3 or TRBV12-4 with TRBJ1-1; 9 bases line up with TRBD1. The CDR3 contains 13 residues. The ends lost 10 bases at V and 1 base at J; junction bases unmatched: 4. The CDR3 DNA reads TGTGCCACCAAACAGGGGGCGAACACTGAAGCTTTCTTT. This sequence encodes CATKQGANTEAFF.

In its sample, this clonotype was seen a few times. This chain joins TRBV12-3 or TRBV12-4 and TRBJ2-2; 8 bases align to TRBD1. The J segment lost 5 bases and the V segment lost 6 bases, leaving 5 bases of the junction unmatched. The CDR3 has 14 residues. Written as DNA, the CDR3 is TGTGCCAGCAGCAAGACAGGGGCTACCGGGGAGCTGTTTTTT. It translates to CASSKTGATGELFF.

The table lists this clonotype with a few counts. This chain joins TRBV11-2 and TRBJ2-1; TRBD2 matches at 14 bases. J was trimmed by 5 bases and V by 5 bases; bases with no gene match: 5. The CDR3 length is 16 residues. Germline assignment: CDR1 SGHAT and CDR2 FQNNGV. This CDR3 reads CASSPRLAGGDNEQFF. In DNA form, the CDR3 reads TGTGCCAGCAGCCCACGACTAGCGGGAGGGGACAATGAGCAGTTCTTC. Together with reference TRBV11-2 and TRBJ2-1, the CDR3 gives the full variable domain: EAGVAQSPRYKIIEKRQSVAFWCNPISGHATLYWYQQILGQGPKLLIQFQNNGVVDDSQLPKDRFSAERLKGVDSTLKIQPAKLEDSAVYLCASSPRLAGGDNEQFFGPGTRLTVL.

This clonotype was recorded at least ten times. The CDR3 here is CASSRHAGTGRLEQYF. DNA for the CDR3: TGTGCCAGCAGCCGCCATGCCGGGACAGGGAGGCTCGAGCAGTACTTC. The chain carries TRBV6-2 or TRBV6-3 and TRBJ2-7, with 9 bases fitting TRBD1. CDR1 MNHEY and CDR2 SVGEGT come from the germline V gene. J lost 6 bases, V lost 6 bases, and 15 bases had no gene match. CDR3 size: 16 residues.

This clonotype has more than one count but fewer than ten. The rearrangement uses TRBV5-1 and TRBJ2-7; 9 bases agree with TRBD1. The CDR3 is 14 residues long. Germline-derived CDR1 and CDR2 are SGHRS and YFSETQ. Trimming at V came to 3 bases and at J to 7 bases, leaving 8 bases not matched to a gene. The DNA for the CDR3 is TGCGCCAGCAGCTATGGGACAGGGAGTAAGGAGCAGTACTTC. Amino acid sequence: CASSYGTGSKEQYF.

The chain uses TRBV12-3 or TRBV12-4 and TRBJ2-7; 9 positions agree with TRBD2. J was trimmed by 3 bases and V by 3 bases; bases with no gene match: 18. This CDR3 contains 19 residues. The CDR3 loop reads CASSFMLPSSGNRIYEQYF. Here the CDR3 DNA reads TGTGCCAGCAGTTTTATGTTACCCTCTAGCGGGAATAGAATCTACGAGCAGTACTTC.

This chain joins TRBV4-1 and TRBJ2-1, with 10 bases aligning to TRBD2. This CDR3 region has 16 residues. Germline CDR1 MGHRA, CDR2 YSYEKL. With 1 base clipped from V and 3 bases from J, the junction kept 3 bases outside the gene matches. The CDR3 reads CASSQASSGSYNEQFF. CDR3 sequence (DNA): TGCGCCAGCAGCCAAGCCTCTAGCGGGAGCTACAATGAGCAGTTCTTC.

The chain is built from TRBV15 and TRBJ2-1; the D gene is possibly TRBD1 (6 bases). V shed 3 bases and J shed 3 bases, with 9 bases lying between them. The CDR3 contains 14 residues. In germline, CDR1 is LNHNV, CDR2 YYDKDF (reference sequence). The CDR3 sequence is CATSSQQGYNEQFF. The CDR3 coding sequence is TGTGCCACCAGCAGCCAACAGGGCTACAATGAGCAGTTCTTC. Full variable domain (missing parts from reference TRBV15 and TRBJ2-1): DAMVIQNPRYQVTQFGKPVTLSCSQTLNHNVMYWYQQKSSQAPKLLFHYYDKDFNNEADTPDNFQSRRPNTSFCFLDIRSPGLGDTAMYLCATSSQQGYNEQFFGPGTRLTVL.

CDR3 residues: CASSQGGTGAWTEAFF. The CDR3 DNA reads TGCGCCAGCAGCCAAGGTGGGACAGGGGCATGGACTGAAGCTTTCTTT. The rearrangement links TRBV4-1 to TRBJ1-1, with 10 bases matching TRBD1. The CDR3 totals 16 residues. The V and J ends lost 1 base and 5 bases, in that order; junction bases with no gene match: 7. Germline CDR1 MGHRA, CDR2 YSYEKL.

The chain links TRBV19 to TRBJ2-7; 8 nucleotides agree with TRBD2. Germline values: CDR1 LNHDA, CDR2 SQIVND (reference sequence). The V and J ends lost 4 bases and 5 bases, in that order; junction bases with no gene match: 4. The CDR3 length is 13 residues. The CDR3: CASSSGRQDEQYF. For the CDR3, the DNA is TGTGCCAGTAGTAGCGGGAGGCAAGACGAGCAGTACTTC. Complete variable domain (other parts from reference TRBV19 and TRBJ2-7): DGGITQSPKYLFRKEGQNVTLSCEQNLNHDAMYWYRQDPGQGLRLIYYSQIVNDFQKGDIAEGYSVSREKKESFPLTVTSAQKNPTAFYLCASSSGRQDEQYFGPGTRLTVT.

The table lists this clonotype with a few counts. The chain recombines TRBV9 with TRBJ1-1; D gene ambiguous. The CDR3 consists of 15 residues. Trimming took off 0 bases at V and 3 bases at J, with 12 bases between the two ends. The germline V gene has CDR1 SGDLS and CDR2 YYNGEE. The chain's CDR3 is CASSVGPGSDTEAFF. CDR3 DNA: TGTGCCAGCAGCGTAGGTCCGGGAAGTGACACTGAAGCTTTCTTT. The full variable domain, rest sourced from reference TRBV9 and TRBJ1-1, is DSGVTQTPKHLITATGQRVTLRCSPRSGDLSVYWYQQSLDQGLQFLIQYYNGEERAKGNILERFSAQQFPDLHSELNLSSLELGDSALYFCASSVGPGSDTEAFFGQGTRLTVV.

The J gene is TRBJ2-1, the V gene TRBV12-3 or TRBV12-4; weak D call: TRBD2 (5 bases). The CDR3 runs 12 residues. Trimming left V 5 bases short and J 8 bases short, with 10 bases between. The DNA of the CDR3 is TGTGCCAGCAGTAAACTAGAAGATGAGCAGTTCTTC. Its translation: CASSKLEDEQFF.

The chain couples TRBV5-4 to TRBJ2-2, with D perhaps matching TRBD2 (5 bases). Germline CDR1 is SGHNT and CDR2 is YYREEE (reference sequence). V lost 2 bases and J 2 bases, leaving 10 bases between the germline ends. The CDR3 spans 15 residues. CDR3 residues: CASSLTGINTGELFF. As DNA, the CDR3 is TGTGCCAGCAGCTTAACCGGGATAAACACCGGGGAGCTGTTTTTT.

The chain recombines TRBV19 with TRBJ2-3; tentative D call: TRBD1 (5 bases). This CDR3 comprises 15 residues. Trimming took off 6 bases at V and 6 bases at J, with 19 bases between the two ends. The germline V gene has CDR1 LNHDA and CDR2 SQIVND (reference sequence). CDR3 residues: CASSRLTWTTDTQYF. CDR3 DNA sequence: TGTGCCAGTAGCCGGTTAACGTGGACAACCGATACGCAGTATTTT.

This chain uses TRBV7-9 with TRBJ1-5; perhaps TRBD1 as D (6 bases). Germline loops: CDR1 SEHNR, CDR2 FQNEAQ (reference sequence). Trimming cost V 5 bases and J 12 bases, with 14 bases left between them. The CDR3 runs 12 residues. The CDR3 spells CASSPEGGNQHF. CDR3 nucleotides: TGTGCCAGCAGCCCAGAGGGGGGCAACCAGCATTTT.

The chain couples TRBV29-1 to TRBJ2-2; possible D gene TRBD2, 6 bases. The germline V and J ends were trimmed by 6 bases and 5 bases, with 10 bases remaining between them. Germline CDR1 SQVTM, CDR2 ANQGSEA. CDR3 length equals 12 residues. The CDR3 DNA sequence: TGCAGCGTCGGAGGGAATACCGGGGAGCTGTTTTTT. This sequence encodes CSVGGNTGELFF.

This clonotype was observed a few times. The rearrangement links TRBV29-1 to TRBJ1-1, with 8 nucleotides matching TRBD1. V dropped 6 bases and J dropped 4; count of bases not matched to a gene: 7. Germline V gene lookup returns CDR1 SQVTM and CDR2 ANQGSEA. CDR3 length: 13 amino acids. The CDR3 sequence is CSVRQGSLTEAFF. The CDR3 DNA follows: TGCAGCGTCCGACAGGGGAGTCTCACTGAAGCTTTCTTT.

This clonotype was seen more than once but under ten times. The V call is TRBV6-1, the J call TRBJ1-2, with TRBD1 matching 11 bases. Germline V gene data show CDR1 as MNHNS and CDR2 as SASEGT. The CDR3 totals 15 residues. Unmatched junction bases numbered 8, after V lost 3 bases and J lost 8 bases. The CDR3 protein is CASSEGGQGAEGYTF. The CDR3 DNA sequence: TGTGCCAGCAGTGAGGGCGGACAGGGGGCCGAGGGCTACACCTTC.

This clonotype was observed a few times. This chain uses TRBV12-3 or TRBV12-4 with TRBJ2-7, with D maybe TRBD1 (6 bases). This CDR3 comprises 17 residues. V gave up 5 bases and J gave up 0 bases, with 20 bases separating them. CDR3 region: CASSPGGGEGLSYEQYF. The CDR3 DNA sequence: TGTGCCAGCAGTCCTGGTGGGGGCGAAGGTCTCTCCTACGAGCAGTACTTC.

This sequence joins TRBV4-3 and TRBJ2-5; unclear D gene. This CDR3 contains 14 residues. Germline CDR1 reads LGHNA; CDR2 reads YSLEER. Trimming left V 0 bases short and J 2 bases short, with 7 bases between. CDR3 in DNA: TGCGCCAGCAGCCAAGAGACAATTCAAGAGACCCAGTACTTC. Its protein is CASSQETIQETQYF.

V gene TRBV24-1 combines with J gene TRBJ1-2; tentative D call: TRBD1 (6 bases). With 4 bases removed from V and 5 bases from J, the gap between germline ends came to 13 bases. The germline gives CDR1 KGHDR, CDR2 SFDVKD. CDR3 length equals 14 residues. CDR3 DNA: TGTGCCACCAGTGAGACAGGAACTTTATATGGCTACACCTTC. It yields the protein CATSETGTLYGYTF.

This chain connects TRBV4-1 to TRBJ2-1; 12 nucleotides match TRBD2. From germline, CDR1 is MGHRA and CDR2 YSYEKL. J was trimmed by 7 bases and V by 2 bases; bases with no gene match: 3. The CDR3 contains 15 residues. CDR3 region: CASSQRGTSGNEQFF. The DNA of the CDR3 is TGCGCCAGCAGCCAAAGAGGGACTAGCGGGAATGAGCAGTTCTTC.

The chain combines TRBV7-6 with TRBJ1-2; 12 bases agree with TRBD1. Germline V gene lookup returns CDR1 SGHVS and CDR2 FNYEAQ. V was pared by 5 bases and J by 6 bases, with 7 bases of the junction left unmatched. There are 15 residues in the CDR3. The CDR3 DNA follows: TGTGCCAGCAGCCTGGGACAGGGGGCTTTAGATGGCTACACCTTC. Protein: CASSLGQGALDGYTF.

This clonotype has just a few counts. V and J are TRBV12-3 or TRBV12-4 and TRBJ2-7; TRBD2 agrees at 8 bases. The CDR3 consists of 15 residues. The V and J ends lost 7 bases and 3 bases, in that order; junction bases with no gene match: 11. CDR3 amino acids: CASTGRGKGVYEQYF. CDR3 bases: TGTGCCAGCACCGGGAGGGGGAAGGGGGTCTACGAGCAGTACTTC.

This clonotype occurred many times. CDR3 amino acids: CASSRIHQETQYF. In DNA, the CDR3 is TGTGCCAGCAGTAGGATTCACCAAGAGACCCAGTACTTC. The rearrangement links TRBV6-2 or TRBV6-3 to TRBJ2-5; D uncertain. Germline V gene lookup returns CDR1 MNHEY and CDR2 SVGEGT. Trimming stripped 5 bases from V and 0 bases from J, with 7 bases between. This CDR3 comprises 13 residues.